This TCR beta chain is from a study of blood T cell repertoires in COVID-19. Clones were read by immunoSEQ multiplex PCR, and TCRdb kept only the in-frame ones, dropping some. The sample has around 260,000 clones; 75% to 90% are singletons. The V gene's germline CDR1 is SGDLS and CDR2 YYNGEE. Trimming removed 3 bases at V and 4 bases at J, with 11 bases between. The CDR3 has 14 amino acids. This receptor was identified in a man aged 25 to 40 with acute or convalescent COVID-19. The sample was peripheral blood. The chain combines TRBV9 with TRBJ1-3; D call uncertain. CDR3 DNA: TGTGCCAGCAGCGGCCGCGGGAACGGAAACACCATATATTTT. It encodes CASSGRGNGNTIYF.